A selection of T cell receptor beta chains follows, all from one sample in a study of T cells in narcolepsy. Using immunoSEQ multiplex PCR, the repertoire was profiled, and TCRdb retains in-frame clones only, with some absent. The repertoire holds fewer than 35,000 clones, with 75% to 90% as singletons. Sequenced material: CD45RA- memory CD4+ T cells from PBMCs. All receptors come from a human donor with narcolepsy. CDR3s include the opening cysteine and the closing phenylalanine or tryptophan. D genes are given only for firm matches. Only part of the rows carry a size: once, few, many, or a class if the clone is expanded.

size: NA; V: TRBV11-2; D: TRBD1; J: TRBJ1-4; CDR3: CASSFGQGMKEKLFF; DNA: TGTGCCAGCAGCTTCGGACAGGGTATGAAAGAAAAACTGTTTTTT
size: NA; V: TRBV5-4; D: TRBD2; J: TRBJ2-1; CDR3: CASNKWSGGAANEQFF; DNA: TGTGCCAGCAACAAGTGGAGCGGGGGGGCCGCGAATGAGCAGTTCTTC
size: NA; V: TRBV7-2; D: TRBD2; J: TRBJ2-3; CDR3: CASSLGLVTDTQYF; DNA: TGTGCCAGCAGCCTGGGACTAGTCACAGATACGCAGTATTTT
size: NA; V: TRBV9; D: TRBD1; J: TRBJ1-4; CDR3: CASSAGQAEKLFF; DNA: TGTGCCAGCAGCGCCGGACAGGCTGAAAAACTGTTTTTT
size: NA; V: TRBV5-8; D: NA; J: TRBJ1-5; CDR3: CASSPRGMYGNQPQHF; DNA: TGTGCCAGCAGCCCCCGGGGGATGTATGGCAATCAGCCCCAGCATTTT
size: NA; V: TRBV23-1; D: NA; J: TRBJ1-1; CDR3: CASSHAQGIMGTEAFF; DNA: TGCGCCAGCAGTCATGCCCAGGGAATAATGGGCACTGAAGCTTTCTTT
size: NA; V: TRBV21-1; D: NA; J: TRBJ2-7; CDR3: CASSKGQTGSSSEQYF; DNA: TGTGCCAGCAGCAAAGGGCAGACAGGGAGTTCAAGCGAGCAGTACTTC
size: few; V: TRBV6-5; D: TRBD1; J: TRBJ1-1; CDR3: CASRELTGGEAFF; DNA: TGTGCCAGCAGAGAACTTACAGGGGGTGAAGCTTTCTTT
size: few; V: TRBV18; D: NA; J: TRBJ1-1; CDR3: CASSSQGSGTEAFF; DNA: TGTGCCAGCTCATCACAGGGAAGTGGGACTGAAGCTTTCTTT
size: NA; V: TRBV9; D: NA; J: TRBJ1-3; CDR3: CASSVQAGGNTIYF; DNA: TGTGCCAGCAGCGTTCAGGCGGGGGGAAACACCATATATTTT
size: NA; V: TRBV2; D: NA; J: TRBJ2-5; CDR3: CASSSNSQETQYF; DNA: TGTGCCAGCAGTTCCAATAGTCAAGAGACCCAGTACTTC
size: NA; V: TRBV2; D: TRBD1; J: TRBJ1-2; CDR3: CASSLNRGPNYGYTF; DNA: TGTGCCAGCAGTCTAAACAGGGGTCCTAACTATGGCTACACCTTC
size: few; V: TRBV5-1; D: NA; J: TRBJ1-1; CDR3: CASSPFGTLNTEAFF; DNA: TGCGCCAGCAGCCCTTTCGGGACATTAAACACTGAAGCTTTCTTT
size: NA; V: TRBV7-3; D: NA; J: TRBJ2-2; CDR3: CASSLTPVNTGELFF; DNA: TGTGCCAGCAGCTTAACTCCCGTGAACACCGGGGAGCTGTTTTTT
size: NA; V: TRBV27; D: NA; J: TRBJ1-3; CDR3: CASSPWTDRGGNTIYF; DNA: TGTGCCAGCAGTCCCTGGACTGACCGGGGAGGAAACACCATATATTTT
size: NA; V: TRBV10-2; D: TRBD2; J: TRBJ2-4; CDR3: CASSESGRAHTKNIQYF; DNA: TGCGCCAGCAGTGAGTCGGGGAGGGCCCATACCAAAAACATTCAGTACTTC
size: NA; V: TRBV7-6; D: NA; J: TRBJ1-5; CDR3: CASSLFSNQPQHF; DNA: TGTGCCAGCAGCTTATTCTCCAATCAGCCCCAGCATTTT
size: NA; V: TRBV14; D: NA; J: TRBJ2-3; CDR3: CASSQERGRGASTDTQYF; DNA: TGTGCCAGCAGCCAAGAACGTGGAAGGGGGGCTAGCACAGATACGCAGTATTTT
size: once; V: TRBV11-2; D: TRBD1; J: TRBJ1-1; CDR3: CASSLQQGLNTEAFF; DNA: TGTGCCAGCAGCTTACAACAGGGGCTGAACACTGAAGCTTTCTTT
size: NA; V: TRBV6-1; D: NA; J: TRBJ1-6; CDR3: CASSEGRTNNSPLHF; DNA: TGTGCCAGCAGTGAGGGCAGAACAAATAATTCACCCCTCCACTTT
size: NA; V: TRBV6-1; D: NA; J: TRBJ2-7; CDR3: CASSEFSGGVEQYF; DNA: TGTGCCAGCAGTGAATTCTCGGGGGGCGTAGAGCAGTACTTC
size: NA; V: TRBV5-1; D: NA; J: TRBJ1-3; CDR3: CASSSQGGGNTIYF; DNA: TGCGCCAGCAGCTCACAGGGCGGTGGAAACACCATATATTTT
size: NA; V: TRBV14; D: NA; J: TRBJ1-2; CDR3: CASSQGTARGRLYGYTF; DNA: TGTGCCAGCAGCCAAGGGACGGCGAGGGGGAGGCTCTATGGCTACACCTTC
size: NA; V: TRBV4-1; D: NA; J: TRBJ1-1; CDR3: CASSQVFQGNAEAFF; DNA: TGCGCCAGCAGCCAAGTTTTCCAGGGGAATGCTGAAGCTTTCTTT
size: few; V: TRBV4-1; D: NA; J: TRBJ1-4; CDR3: CASSHLDLATNEKLFF; DNA: TGCGCCAGCAGCCACCTTGACCTTGCAACTAATGAAAAACTGTTTTTT
size: NA; V: TRBV5-1; D: NA; J: TRBJ2-7; CDR3: CASSFISDPAYEQYF; DNA: TGCGCCAGCAGCTTCATCTCTGACCCTGCCTACGAGCAGTACTTC
size: few; V: TRBV10-2; D: NA; J: TRBJ1-1; CDR3: CASRDPNTEAFF; DNA: TGCGCCAGCAGGGATCCGAACACTGAAGCTTTCTTT
size: NA; V: TRBV19; D: NA; J: TRBJ2-1; CDR3: CASSINSGGAGEQFF; DNA: TGTGCCAGTAGTATCAACTCTGGGGGGGCAGGCGAGCAGTTCTTC
size: NA; V: TRBV7-2; D: TRBD2; J: TRBJ2-2; CDR3: CASRPGGVVAGELFF; DNA: TGTGCCAGCAGACCTGGGGGGGTAGTGGCCGGGGAGCTGTTTTTT
size: NA; V: TRBV6-5; D: NA; J: TRBJ2-6; CDR3: CAGRGDKSGANVLTF; DNA: TGTGCCGGCAGGGGGGATAAGTCTGGGGCCAACGTCCTGACTTTC
size: NA; V: TRBV5-6; D: NA; J: TRBJ1-3; CDR3: CASSPDRTLSGNTIYF; DNA: TGTGCCAGCAGCCCAGACAGGACTCTCTCTGGAAACACCATATATTTT
size: few; V: TRBV2; D: NA; J: TRBJ1-6; CDR3: CASSEDFDRRALHF; DNA: TGTGCCAGCAGTGAAGATTTCGACCGTCGTGCCCTCCACTTT
size: NA; V: TRBV29-1; D: TRBD1; J: TRBJ2-1; CDR3: CSSEGTGGNEQFF; DNA: TGCAGCTCCGAGGGGACAGGGGGAAATGAGCAGTTCTTC
size: few; V: TRBV7-2; D: NA; J: TRBJ1-5; CDR3: CASRADHSNQPQHF; DNA: TGTGCCAGCAGGGCAGACCATAGCAATCAGCCCCAGCATTTT
size: NA; V: TRBV14; D: TRBD1; J: TRBJ1-1; CDR3: CASSQEPLGQENTEAFF; DNA: TGTGCCAGCAGCCAAGAACCCCTGGGACAGGAGAACACTGAAGCTTTCTTT
size: once; V: TRBV19; D: TRBD1; J: TRBJ1-6; CDR3: CAGSPGTGDNSPLHF; DNA: TGTGCCGGCTCCCCCGGGACAGGGGATAATTCACCCCTCCACTTT
size: NA; V: TRBV10-3; D: NA; J: TRBJ2-3; CDR3: CAISEGEAGLDTQYF; DNA: TGTGCCATCAGCGAGGGGGAAGCGGGGTTAGATACGCAGTATTTT
size: NA; V: TRBV5-1; D: NA; J: TRBJ1-5; CDR3: CASSLDRWGPQHF; DNA: TGCGCCAGCAGCCTCGACAGATGGGGGCCCCAGCATTTT
size: NA; V: TRBV6-6; D: TRBD2; J: TRBJ2-3; CDR3: CASSPLGGALDTQYF; DNA: TGTGCCAGCAGTCCTCTCGGGGGGGCCTTAGATACGCAGTATTTT
size: NA; V: TRBV7-9; D: TRBD1; J: TRBJ2-1; CDR3: CASSPMTGYNEQFF; DNA: TGTGCCAGCAGCCCTATGACAGGGTACAATGAGCAGTTCTTC
size: NA; V: TRBV7-3; D: NA; J: TRBJ2-2; CDR3: CASSLSGGRNGELFF; DNA: TGTGCCAGCAGCTTAAGTGGGGGCCGGAACGGGGAGCTGTTTTTT
size: once; V: TRBV15; D: NA; J: TRBJ2-2; CDR3: CATSKSLASNTGELFF; DNA: TGTGCCACCAGTAAGTCCTTGGCGTCGAACACCGGGGAGCTGTTTTTT
size: NA; V: TRBV7-8; D: TRBD1; J: TRBJ2-5; CDR3: CASSLKGQSEGTQYF; DNA: TGTGCCAGCAGCTTAAAGGGACAGTCCGAAGGGACCCAGTACTTC
size: NA; V: TRBV13; D: NA; J: TRBJ2-3; CDR3: CASSLPSATGTQYF; DNA: TGTGCCAGCAGCTTACCTAGCGCTACAGGCACGCAGTATTTT
size: NA; V: TRBV4-1; D: NA; J: TRBJ2-4; CDR3: CASSPGPDIAKNIQYF; DNA: TGCGCCAGCAGCCCCGGACCGGATATAGCCAAAAACATTCAGTACTTC
size: NA; V: TRBV7-2; D: NA; J: TRBJ1-2; CDR3: CASSWEGIYGYTF; DNA: TGTGCCAGCAGCTGGGAAGGAATCTATGGCTACACCTTC
size: NA; V: TRBV19; D: NA; J: TRBJ2-2; CDR3: CASTTLGELFF; DNA: TGTGCCAGTACCACACTCGGGGAGCTGTTTTTT
size: NA; V: TRBV4-2; D: TRBD1; J: TRBJ1-5; CDR3: CASSQGDRDDQPQHF; DNA: TGTGCCAGCAGCCAGGGAGACAGGGATGATCAGCCCCAGCATTTT
size: NA; V: TRBV4-1; D: NA; J: TRBJ1-5; CDR3: CASSQGTYSNQPQHF; DNA: TGCGCCAGCAGCCAAGGCACCTATAGCAATCAGCCCCAGCATTTT
size: once; V: TRBV5-1; D: TRBD1; J: TRBJ1-2; CDR3: CASSSGQGNYGYTF; DNA: TGCGCCAGCAGCTCTGGACAGGGAAACTATGGCTACACCTTC
size: few; V: TRBV5-1; D: TRBD2; J: TRBJ2-3; CDR3: CASSLLSGGETDTQYF; DNA: TGCGCCAGCAGCTTACTTAGCGGGGGGGAGACAGATACGCAGTATTTT
size: few; V: TRBV7-6; D: NA; J: TRBJ1-5; CDR3: CASSLVFSGQTYSNQPQHF; DNA: TGTGCCAGCAGCTTAGTATTTTCCGGACAGACCTATAGCAATCAGCCCCAGCATTTT
size: NA; V: TRBV6-5; D: NA; J: TRBJ1-1; CDR3: CASSYSLKGETEAFF; DNA: TGTGCCAGCAGTTACTCGTTGAAGGGAGAAACTGAAGCTTTCTTT